One sample yielded the 15 T cell receptor beta chains listed below, sequenced in a study of blood T cell repertoires in COVID-19. Assay: immunoSEQ multiplex PCR; the TCRdb copy retains only in-frame clones and omits some. The data show 85,000 to 90,000 clones, roughly 88% seen once. The specimen sequenced was peripheral blood. Source of these receptors: a human donor in a cohort sampled during active COVID-19.

V gene TRBV20-1 combines with J gene TRBJ2-5; D ambiguous. The length of the CDR3 is 11 residues. Germline CDR1 and CDR2: DFQATT and SNEGSKA (reference sequence). V lost 3 bases and J 3 bases, leaving 5 bases between the germline ends. The CDR3 spells CSASSEETQYF. The CDR3 coding sequence is TGCAGTGCTAGCTCTGAAGAGACCCAGTACTTC.

A few counts support this clone. V gene TRBV19 combines with J gene TRBJ2-1, with D uncertain. This CDR3 contains 13 residues. The V gene lost 3 bases and the J gene lost 5 bases, with 8 bases spanning the gap. Germline loops: CDR1 LNHDA, CDR2 SQIVND (reference sequence). The chain's CDR3 is CASSMRRDNEQFF. The CDR3 bases are TGTGCCAGTAGTATGCGGAGAGACAATGAGCAGTTCTTC.

The J gene is TRBJ1-1, the V gene TRBV9; 8 bases line up with TRBD1. This CDR3 spans 16 amino acids. The trim removed 2 bases at V and 0 bases at J, leaving 6 bases unmatched. Germline V lookup: CDR1 SGDLS, CDR2 YYNGEE. In nucleotides, the CDR3 is TGTGCCAGCAGCGTCACAGGGGGTCATATGAACACTGAAGCTTTCTTT. Encoded protein: CASSVTGGHMNTEAFF.

The chain employs TRBV30 and TRBJ2-2; 7 nucleotides line up with TRBD1. The CDR3 totals 14 residues. With V trimmed by 5 bases and J by 2 bases, 5 bases remained unmatched. Per the germline V gene, CDR1 is GTSNPN and CDR2 is SVGIG (reference sequence). The CDR3: CAWRQGFNTGELFF. CDR3 nucleotides: TGTGCCTGGCGACAGGGATTCAACACCGGGGAGCTGTTTTTT.

This clone has a single count. This sequence joins TRBV5-6 and TRBJ1-6; a possible D gene is TRBD1 (5 bases). Trimming took off 6 bases at V and 10 bases at J, with 20 bases between the two ends. The germline V gene encodes CDR1 SGHDT and CDR2 YYEEEE. The CDR3 covers 15 residues. The CDR3 nucleotides are TGTGCCAGCAACTACATTTCCCAGGGAGGCTCACCCCTCCACTTT. Amino acid sequence: CASNYISQGGSPLHF.

J is TRBJ2-4 and V is TRBV7-9; D is ambiguous. Looked up from germline, CDR1 is SEHNR and CDR2 is FQNEAQ (reference sequence). The CDR3 runs 15 residues. With 3 bases removed from V and 0 bases from J, the gap between germline ends came to 9 bases. CDR3 protein: CASSFAALAKNIQYF. CDR3 coding DNA: TGTGCCAGCAGCTTTGCGGCTTTAGCCAAAAACATTCAGTACTTC.

The table lists this clone with many counts. The J gene is TRBJ1-6, the V gene TRBV11-2, with no clear D. Germline V CDR1 and CDR2: SGHAT, FQNNGV. This CDR3 is built from 12 residues. V was clipped by 8 bases and J by 13 bases, with 15 bases between them. CDR3 nucleotides: TGTGCCAGCGTATCTATCTACGGGCCCCTCCACTTT. Its translation: CASVSIYGPLHF.

The CDR3 protein is CASSDSLARDIQYF. CDR3 in DNA: TGTGCCAGCAGTGACTCCCTGGCACGGGACATTCAGTACTTC. The rearrangement joins TRBV2 to TRBJ2-4; no firm D call. This CDR3 has 14 amino acids. Germline values: CDR1 SNHLY, CDR2 FYNNEI. V was shortened by 3 bases and J by 8 bases, with 14 bases between the two germline ends.

The V and J genes are TRBV5-4 and TRBJ2-6, with 7 bases identical to TRBD1. Germline assignment: CDR1 SGHNT and CDR2 YYREEE (reference sequence). J gave up 2 bases and V 4 bases, and 3 bases lay outside the gene matches. The CDR3 covers 15 residues. The CDR3 region is CASSADRTGANVLTF. CDR3 nucleotide sequence: TGTGCCAGCAGCGCGGACAGGACTGGGGCCAACGTCCTGACTTTC. Full variable domain (outside the CDR3, taken from reference TRBV5-4 and TRBJ2-6): ETGVTQSPTHLIKTRGQQVTLRCSSQSGHNTVSWYQQALGQGPQFIFQYYREEENGRGNFPPRFSGLQFPNYSSELNVNALELDDSALYLCASSADRTGANVLTFGAGSRLTVL.

The genes are TRBV10-3 and TRBJ2-1; 13 nucleotides align to TRBD2. Germline V CDR1 and CDR2: ENHRY, SYGVKD. The ends lost 6 bases at V and 2 bases at J; junction bases unmatched: 4. The CDR3 loop spans 16 amino acids. The CDR3 sequence: CAIRGTSGVPYNEQFF. CDR3 DNA: TGTGCCATCAGGGGGACTAGCGGGGTTCCCTACAATGAGCAGTTCTTC.

This chain uses TRBV3-1 (or the pseudogene TRBV3-2) with TRBJ2-2, with TRBD2 matching 11 bases. V lost 2 bases and J lost 1; bases outside the gene matches: 9. This CDR3 comprises 19 residues. Germline V gene data show CDR1 as LGHDT and CDR2 as YNNKEL (reference sequence). CDR3 protein: CASSQHLELAGENTGELFF. In DNA, the CDR3 is TGTGCCAGCAGCCAACATTTAGAACTAGCGGGAGAGAACACCGGGGAGCTGTTTTTT.

The chain joins TRBV9 to TRBJ2-3; 8 nucleotides agree with TRBD1. The V and J ends lost 4 bases and 7 bases, in that order; junction bases with no gene match: 11. The CDR3 length is 15 residues. Germline-derived CDR1 and CDR2 are SGDLS and YYNGEE. The CDR3 DNA sequence: TGTGCCAGCAGCCCCCCGGTGGACAGGGTCCATACGCAGTATTTT. Protein: CASSPPVDRVHTQYF.

This chain joins TRBV6-5 and TRBJ2-1; 9 bases line up with TRBD2. The germline V gene has CDR1 MNHEY and CDR2 SVGAGI. J lost 5 bases, V lost 7 bases, and 6 bases had no gene match. This CDR3 region has 14 residues. CDR3 nucleotide sequence: TGTGCCAGCAAGACTAGCGGAGAAAACAATGAGCAGTTCTTC. It is translated as CASKTSGENNEQFF.

The chain has TRBV7-2 and TRBJ2-1; possible D gene TRBD2, 6 bases. Germline V gene data show CDR1 as SGHTA and CDR2 as FQGNSA. V was trimmed by 3 bases and J by 6 bases, leaving 15 bases between them. The CDR3 is 15 amino acids. The CDR3 region has the DNA TGTGCCAGCAGCTTTGTTAGTTCGCGGGGCAATGAGCAGTTCTTC. The encoded protein is CASSFVSSRGNEQFF.

V and J are TRBV5-4 and TRBJ2-5; 12 nucleotides agree with TRBD2. This CDR3 has 18 residues. The V gene end was trimmed by 2 bases and the J gene end by 5 bases; junction bases not matched to a gene: 13. From germline, CDR1 is SGHNT and CDR2 YYREEE (reference sequence). CDR3 DNA: TGTGCCAGCAGCTTAGCGGGACTAGCGGGCGTCTCCGGGGAGACCCAGTACTTC. This gives the protein CASSLAGLAGVSGETQYF.